This T cell receptor (beta chain) emerged from a study of blood T cell repertoires in COVID-19. Background on the study: The origin of the acute and convalescent COVID-19 samples was the United States, Italy and Spain. PBMCs, B-cell-depleted T cells, or T cells were the source of the cDNA or gDNA that made up the material.

Original processing notes: Nucleated cell counts were estimated from reference gene primer amplification. Repertoires were generated with immunoSEQ multiplex PCR, while TCRdb's copy carries only in-frame clones and drops some. The DNA was the basis for D and trimming; V, J and clone size are from that table. The table includes 100,000 to 150,000 clones, around 81% detected once. This clone is a singleton in its sample. Germline assignment: CDR1 MDHEN and CDR2 SYDVKM. V was cut by 6 bases and J by 2 bases, with 11 bases left in between. The CDR3 runs 13 residues. The sequence derives from a man aged 55 to 70 with acute or convalescent COVID-19. The chain joins TRBV28 to TRBJ2-7; a possible D gene is TRBD2 (6 bases). Sample: peripheral blood. The CDR3 bases are TGTGCCAGCAGGGGACTGTCTCCCTACGAGCAGTACTTC. Residues: CASRGLSPYEQYF.